The 21 T cell receptor beta chains reported below all come from one sample, sequenced in a study of CD8+ T cells in alopecia areata. Sequencing templates came from extracted RNA that was reverse transcribed into cDNA. Some clones are missing from TCRdb's copy, which holds only in-frame ones; the method was immunoSEQ multiplex PCR. The table includes about 110,000 clones, under 60% detected once. Sequencing used NKG2D-low CD8+ T cells sorted from blood. The receptor source for this set is a human donor with alopecia areata.

The genes are TRBV15 and TRBJ2-2; 7 bases align to TRBD1. The CDR3 runs 14 residues. Per germline, CDR1 LNHNV and CDR2 YYDKDF (reference sequence). Germline trimming cut 4 bases from V and 5 bases from J; bases unmatched to any gene: 4. The CDR3 region has the DNA TGTGCCACCAGCATATCAGGGGGTACCGGGGAGCTGTTTTTT. It codes for CATSISGGTGELFF.

This clone was picked up one time. V and J are TRBV27 and TRBJ2-1; D gene uncertain. V lost 3 bases to trimming and J lost 5 bases, with 5 bases between them. Germline values: CDR1 MNHEY, CDR2 SMNVEV (reference sequence). This CDR3 comprises 12 residues. CDR3 DNA sequence: TGTGCCAGCAGTTTCTTTAACAATGAGCAGTTCTTC. The encoded protein is CASSFFNNEQFF.

This clone was counted a few times. The chain is built from TRBV19 and TRBJ2-6; no reliable D call. The CDR3 length is 15 residues. The V and J ends lost 2 bases and 0 bases respectively, with 5 bases between them. Germline CDR1 is LNHDA and CDR2 is SQIVND (reference sequence). CDR3 protein: CASSISLSGANVLTF. DNA for the CDR3: TGTGCCAGTAGTATATCGCTCTCTGGGGCCAACGTCCTGACTTTC.

This clone came up a few times. The V gene is TRBV27, the J gene TRBJ2-7, with 9 bases lining up with TRBD2. CDR3 length: 16 amino acids. V shed 4 bases, J shed 0 bases, and the junction held 7 bases outside the gene matches. The V gene's germline CDR1 is MNHEY and CDR2 SMNVEV (reference sequence). The CDR3 protein is CASSSGAGGISYEQYF. DNA for the CDR3: TGTGCCAGCAGTTCGGGAGCGGGAGGAATCTCCTACGAGCAGTACTTC.

This clone occurred a few times. The rearrangement links TRBV28 to TRBJ1-1, with 8 positions matching TRBD1. Germline CDR1 MDHEN, CDR2 SYDVKM. The ends lost 5 bases at V and 4 bases at J; junction bases unmatched: 9. The CDR3 spans 15 residues. The CDR3: CASSNRDRTFTEAFF. CDR3 DNA: TGTGCCAGCAGTAACCGGGACAGGACTTTCACTGAAGCTTTCTTT.

V usage is TRBV28 and J usage is TRBJ2-1, with a weak D call TRBD1 (6 bases). There are 15 residues in the CDR3. V was shortened by 4 bases and J by 8 bases, with 18 bases between the two germline ends. The germline V gene encodes CDR1 MDHEN and CDR2 SYDVKM. DNA for the CDR3: TGTGCCAGCAGTTCCTCCCCAGAGGGGGTAGATGAGCAGTTCTTC. This encodes CASSSSPEGVDEQFF.

The CDR3 region is CASSRDPRDRVSNQPQHF. DNA of the CDR3: TGTGCCAGCAGTCGAGACCCAAGGGACAGGGTTAGCAATCAGCCCCAGCATTTT. The chain employs TRBV6-8 and TRBJ1-5, with TRBD1 identical over 9 bases. The V gene end was trimmed by 5 bases and the J gene end by 0 bases; junction bases not matched to a gene: 11. Germline V gene lookup returns CDR1 MNHGY and CDR2 SAAAGT. There are 18 residues in the CDR3.

The chain recombines TRBV6-4 with TRBJ2-1, with D unresolved. With 4 bases removed from V and 7 bases from J, the gap between germline ends came to 11 bases. The CDR3 covers 13 residues. CDR1 is MRHNA, CDR2 SNTAGT, per germline. The DNA for the CDR3 is TGTGCCAGCAGTGCAGGAGATGTTAATGAGCAGTTCTTC. Its translation: CASSAGDVNEQFF.

This chain joins TRBV29-1 and TRBJ2-3; 10 bases align to TRBD1. The CDR3 loop spans 14 amino acids. Germline trimming cut 4 bases from V and 3 bases from J; bases unmatched to any gene: 4. Germline loops: CDR1 SQVTM, CDR2 ANQGSEA. The CDR3 loop is CSVGTGGGTDTQYF. The CDR3 region has the DNA TGCAGCGTTGGGACAGGGGGAGGGACAGATACGCAGTATTTT.

The chain combines TRBV2 with TRBJ2-7, with D perhaps TRBD1 (6 bases). This CDR3 contains 14 residues. V was trimmed by 3 bases and J by 7 bases, leaving 16 bases between them. Germline V gene sequence: CDR1 SNHLY, CDR2 FYNNEI. CDR3 bases: TGTGCCAGCAGTGAGGGACAAGACACCAGGGAGCAGTACTTC. As protein: CASSEGQDTREQYF.

This clone occurred a few times. The genes are TRBV19 and TRBJ2-6; D unresolved. V lost 1 base and J lost 0, with 13 bases in between. CDR3 size: 18 residues. Germline V CDR1 and CDR2: LNHDA, SQIVND (reference sequence). The CDR3 loop is CASSIVSTHISGANVLTF. The CDR3 DNA reads as TGTGCCAGTAGTATAGTTAGTACCCATATCTCTGGGGCCAACGTCCTGACTTTC.

The rearrangement uses TRBV4-1 and TRBJ1-5; a weak D match, TRBD1 (5 bases). Germline CDR1 and CDR2: MGHRA and YSYEKL. The CDR3 runs 13 residues. Deletions cut 3 bases from V and 4 bases from J, with 7 bases between. The CDR3 sequence: CASSQGLNQPQHF. CDR3 nucleotides: TGCGCCAGCAGCCAGGGGCTAAATCAGCCCCAGCATTTT.

The CDR3 DNA reads as TGCGCCAGCATCCTACCAGGCAGGGCGGCCGGGGAGCTGTTTTTT. This translates into CASILPGRAAGELFF. This sequence joins TRBV23-1 and TRBJ2-2; D may be TRBD1 (5 bases). TRBV23-1 falls under the ORF class, with uncertain function. This CDR3 is built from 15 residues. The V end was cut by 7 bases, the J end by 6 bases, with 18 bases between.

This clone was seen more than once but under ten times. The chain couples TRBV7-9 to TRBJ2-1; 10 bases are shared with TRBD2. Trimming took 5 bases from V and 6 from J; bases not matched to a gene: 10. The CDR3 runs to 16 residues. The germline gives CDR1 SEHNR, CDR2 FQNEAQ (reference sequence). CDR3 nucleotides: TGTGCCAGCAGCGACCCCCTAGCGGGAGTTGCCAATGAGCAGTTCTTC. Protein sequence: CASSDPLAGVANEQFF.

This clone was seen a few times. The chain employs TRBV28 and TRBJ1-1; 9 positions match TRBD1. The CDR3 covers 14 residues. V was clipped by 3 bases and J by 4 bases; unmatched bases: 3. Germline V gene lookup returns CDR1 MDHEN and CDR2 SYDVKM. The CDR3, as DNA: TGTGCCAGCAGTTTGACAGGGGGTGGCACTGAAGCTTTCTTT. Protein product: CASSLTGGGTEAFF.

J is TRBJ2-2 and V is TRBV11-2; the D is unclear. Between the trimmed V and J ends, which lost 3 bases and 1 base, there was a span of 12 bases. The CDR3 is 16 residues long. The germline CDR1 and CDR2 sequences are SGHAT and FQNNGV. The CDR3 DNA reads as TGTGCCAGCAGCTTCCCCCGGATGTGGAACACCGGGGAGCTGTTTTTT. Translated, it gives CASSFPRMWNTGELFF.

This rearrangement joins TRBV11-2 to TRBJ2-7; 9 positions agree with TRBD1. Losses at the gene ends were 5 bases for V and 4 bases for J; bases not matched to a gene: 3. CDR1 is SGHAT and CDR2 is FQNNGV in the germline V gene. The CDR3 runs 13 residues. In DNA, the CDR3 is TGTGCCAGCAGCGCGGGACAGGGATACGAGCAGTACTTC. Protein: CASSAGQGYEQYF.

This rearrangement joins TRBV27 to TRBJ2-1, with D possibly matching TRBD2 (5 bases). There are 14 residues in the CDR3. The ends were cut back, 6 bases at V and 0 bases at J, with 9 bases in the middle. CDR1 is MNHEY and CDR2 is SMNVEV in the germline V gene (reference sequence). The CDR3 region is CASRSGSSYNEQFF. The CDR3 DNA follows: TGTGCCAGCAGGTCGGGGAGCTCCTACAATGAGCAGTTCTTC.

The chain joins TRBV27 to TRBJ1-1; D might be TRBD1 (6 bases). Germline assignment: CDR1 MNHEY and CDR2 SMNVEV (reference sequence). With 6 bases removed from V and 7 bases from J, the gap between germline ends came to 12 bases. CDR3 length: 12 residues. The DNA of the CDR3 is TGTGCCAGCAGAACAGGGACGGGTGAAGCTTTCTTT. As protein: CASRTGTGEAFF.

The V and J genes are TRBV7-9 and TRBJ2-5, with D possibly TRBD1 on 6 matching bases. The germline CDR1 and CDR2 sequences are SEHNR and FQNEAQ (reference sequence). This CDR3 has 14 residues. V was clipped by 2 bases and J by 2 bases, with 9 bases between them. CDR3 sequence (DNA): TGTGCCAGCAGCTTATCGGGACATCAAGAGACCCAGTACTTC. Protein product: CASSLSGHQETQYF.

V is TRBV5-6 and J is TRBJ1-2; no reliable D call. With 0 bases removed from V and 6 bases from J, the gap between germline ends came to 12 bases. Germline values: CDR1 SGHDT, CDR2 YYEEEE. The CDR3 covers 14 residues. For the CDR3, the DNA is TGTGCCAGCAGCTTGGGGATCGGGCAGGATGGCTACACCTTC. This encodes CASSLGIGQDGYTF.